A single sample gave rise to the 26 T cell receptor beta chains below, sequenced in a study of PD-1 blockade in classical Hodgkin lymphoma (TCRdb year 2020). What this sample's time point label stands for: cycle 2 day 1 (C2D1) of nivolumab. Relapse after autologous stem cell transplantation had occurred in all trial patients, and cohorts A, B and C were distinguished by prior brentuximab vedotin exposure. Preparation of the library involved the immunoSEQ multiplex PCR assay. Entries here come from immuneACCESS through TCRdb and include only in-frame sequences with V and J called. Some clones fail to appear in such tables; in the studies checked, an unresolved V gene covers under half of the shortfall, and the cause of the remainder is unknown. The sample table shows roughly 150,000 clones, and about 81% are seen once. 9.2% of the sample is in the top ten clones. Sequences were derived from peripheral blood mononuclear cells (PBMCs), sampled before the second cycle of nivolumab. The receptors originated from a human donor with classical Hodgkin lymphoma.

The V call is TRBV5-6, the J call TRBJ2-7; D is undetermined. Germline V CDR1 and CDR2: SGHDT, YYEEEE. The CDR3 has 13 residues. V was clipped by 1 base and J by 2 bases, with 7 bases between them. The CDR3 nucleotides are TGTGCCAGCAGCTTGACCATGACCTACGAGCAGTACTTC. It translates to CASSLTMTYEQYF.

Turning to this clone: Other DNA sequences within the sample encode an identical CDR3. J is TRBJ2-1 and V is TRBV6-5; D is unclear. Germline CDR1 reads MNHEY; CDR2 reads SVGAGI. Trimming stripped 0 bases from V and 4 bases from J, with 4 bases between. This CDR3 is built from 13 residues. CDR3 in amino acids: CASSYSRYNEQFF. The DNA for the CDR3 is TGTGCCAGCAGTTACTCGAGATACAATGAGCAGTTCTTC.

The genes are TRBV10-3 and TRBJ2-7; TRBD1 agrees at 9 bases. Germline assignment: CDR1 ENHRY and CDR2 SYGVKD. Germline trimming cut 6 bases from V and 2 bases from J; bases unmatched to any gene: 5. CDR3 length: 14 residues. The DNA of the CDR3 is TGTGCCATCAGGATACAGGGGGCAACCTACGAGCAGTACTTC. Its protein product is CAIRIQGATYEQYF.

The chain recombines TRBV2 with TRBJ1-5; perhaps TRBD1 as D (6 bases). Germline V lookup: CDR1 SNHLY, CDR2 FYNNEI. CDR3 size: 13 residues. The V end lost 6 bases, the J end lost 9 bases, and 15 bases lay between the germline ends. The DNA of the CDR3 is TGTGCCAGCAGCCGGGACATTCCCGGGCCCCAGCATTTT. It encodes CASSRDIPGPQHF.

The J gene is TRBJ2-3, the V gene TRBV4-1; possible D gene TRBD2, 6 bases. The CDR3 loop spans 15 amino acids. Trimming took off 3 bases at V and 3 bases at J, with 13 bases between the two ends. Germline CDR1 MGHRA, CDR2 YSYEKL. CDR3 in DNA: TGCGCCAGCAGCCAGGGTCGGAGGGAGACAGATACGCAGTATTTT. This gives the protein CASSQGRRETDTQYF.

This sequence joins TRBV6-1 and TRBJ2-7, with TRBD1 matching 11 bases. Germline V lookup: CDR1 MNHNS, CDR2 SASEGT. V lost 7 bases and J lost 3; bases outside the gene matches: 8. This CDR3 has 15 amino acids. This CDR3 reads CASTSRGTGGYEQYF. CDR3 in DNA: TGTGCCAGCACCTCAAGGGGGACAGGGGGCTACGAGCAGTACTTC.

This clone was recorded only once. This chain joins TRBV7-2 and TRBJ2-3, with a possible D match to TRBD2 (6 bases). This CDR3 region has 14 residues. Per germline, CDR1 SGHTA and CDR2 FQGNSA. V lost 5 bases to trimming and J lost 3 bases, with 12 bases between them. CDR3 bases: TGTGCCAGCAGCCCCTGGGAGGCGACAGATACGCAGTATTTT. Translating it yields CASSPWEATDTQYF.

This chain uses TRBV9 with TRBJ2-5, with 9 bases matching TRBD2. After removal of 4 bases from V and 4 bases from J, the junction contained 5 bases not matched to a gene. Germline V CDR1 and CDR2: SGDLS, YYNGEE. The CDR3 totals 14 residues. CDR3 protein: CASSPGLAPETQYF. CDR3 coding DNA: TGTGCCAGCAGCCCCGGACTAGCGCCAGAGACCCAGTACTTC. Variable domain in full (rest from reference TRBV9 and TRBJ2-5): DSGVTQTPKHLITATGQRVTLRCSPRSGDLSVYWYQQSLDQGLQFLIQYYNGEERAKGNILERFSAQQFPDLHSELNLSSLELGDSALYFCASSPGLAPETQYFGPGTRLLVL.

V gene TRBV6-5 combines with J gene TRBJ2-2; D may be TRBD2 (7 bases). CDR1 and CDR2 (germline): MNHEY, SVGAGI. The CDR3 length is 16 residues. V lost 2 bases, J lost 4 bases, and 14 bases lay in between. CDR3 sequence (DNA): TGTGCCAGCAGTTACCTCCTCGGGGGGCGCACCGGGGAGCTGTTTTTT. Its translation: CASSYLLGGRTGELFF.

The genes are TRBV5-4 and TRBJ2-5; tentative D call: TRBD1 (5 bases). Germline V lookup: CDR1 SGHNT, CDR2 YYREEE (reference sequence). The germline V and J ends were trimmed by 0 bases and 2 bases, with 8 bases remaining between them. This CDR3 comprises 14 residues. The CDR3 DNA reads as TGTGCCAGCAGCTTGGACAGGCTACAAGAGACCCAGTACTTC. Amino acids: CASSLDRLQETQYF.

J is TRBJ2-7 and V is TRBV10-3, with no clear D. The V end was cut by 4 bases, the J end by 3 bases, with 10 bases between. From germline, CDR1 is ENHRY and CDR2 SYGVKD. The CDR3 is made up of 13 amino acids. The CDR3, as DNA: TGTGCCATCAGTGTCAATCTGGTCTACGAGCAGTACTTC. Translation: CAISVNLVYEQYF.

This chain links TRBV6-5 with TRBJ1-1, with a possible D match to TRBD1 (5 bases). CDR1 is MNHEY and CDR2 is SVGAGI in the germline V gene. Trimming shortened V by 0 bases and J by 5 bases, and 10 bases separated the two germline ends. The CDR3 is made up of 14 amino acids. CDR3 residues: CASSYSWGGTEAFF. Written as DNA, the CDR3 is TGTGCCAGCAGTTACTCGTGGGGGGGTACTGAAGCTTTCTTT.

The chain links TRBV7-8 to TRBJ2-7; D may be TRBD1 (7 bases). Trimming left V 3 bases short and J 6 bases short, with 12 bases between. The CDR3 is made up of 13 amino acids. Germline V gives CDR1 SGHVS, CDR2 FQNEAQ. Here the CDR3 DNA reads TGTGCCAGCAGCTTTGGTCAGGGGGGCGAGCAGTACTTC. Protein sequence: CASSFGQGGEQYF.

The chain uses TRBV5-5 and TRBJ1-2, with 7 bases lining up with TRBD1. The germline gives CDR1 SGHKS, CDR2 YYEKEE (reference sequence). The CDR3 contains 17 residues. The J segment lost 4 bases and the V segment lost 0 bases, leaving 12 bases of the junction unmatched. CDR3 coding DNA: TGTGCCAGCAGCTTGGTGGTGGGTCCGGGGACAGTCTATGGCTACACCTTC. As protein: CASSLVVGPGTVYGYTF.

This clone has a single count. This sequence joins TRBV19 and TRBJ2-2, with D perhaps matching TRBD2 (5 bases). Germline CDR1 is LNHDA and CDR2 is SQIVND (reference sequence). Trimming cost V 6 bases and J 0 bases, with 14 bases left between them. The CDR3 is made up of 16 amino acids. Written as DNA, the CDR3 is TGTGCCAGTAGATCCGCTGGAGCGGCGAACACCGGGGAGCTGTTTTTT. Residues: CASRSAGAANTGELFF.

The chain employs TRBV6-5 and TRBJ1-1; TRBD1 might be the D (6 bases). The CDR3 is made up of 15 amino acids. The germline V gene has CDR1 MNHEY and CDR2 SVGAGI. Trimming removed 5 bases at V and 5 bases at J, with 18 bases between. This CDR3 is CASSGDRRRGTEAFF. CDR3 DNA: TGTGCCAGCAGTGGTGACAGGAGAAGGGGGACTGAAGCTTTCTTT.

The chain uses TRBV7-3 and TRBJ2-2, with a tentative D call TRBD1 (6 bases). Germline V gene sequence: CDR1 SGHTA, CDR2 FQGTGA. This CDR3 contains 15 residues. Trimming removed 1 base from V and 3 bases from J, with 9 bases in between. CDR3 amino acids: CASSLNRGYTGELFF. The CDR3 nucleotides are TGTGCCAGCAGCTTAAATAGGGGGTACACCGGGGAGCTGTTTTTT.

This clone came up once. This chain uses TRBV6-1 with TRBJ2-5, with D possibly called TRBD1 or TRBD2 (5 bases each). V dropped 8 bases and J dropped 2 bases, with 9 bases sitting between them. Germline values: CDR1 MNHNS, CDR2 SASEGT. The CDR3 has 12 amino acids. The CDR3 sequence is CASGWGQETQYF. The DNA of the CDR3 is TGTGCCAGCGGATGGGGGCAAGAGACCCAGTACTTC.

V usage is TRBV9 and J usage is TRBJ2-3; weak D call: TRBD2 (5 bases). Per germline, CDR1 SGDLS and CDR2 YYNGEE. This CDR3 has 12 amino acids. Between the trimmed V and J ends, which lost 0 bases and 12 bases, there was a span of 11 bases. The CDR3 loop is CASSVGESPQYF. CDR3 DNA: TGTGCCAGCAGCGTAGGGGAGTCTCCCCAGTATTTT. The full variable domain, its missing parts supplied by reference TRBV9 and TRBJ2-3, is DSGVTQTPKHLITATGQRVTLRCSPRSGDLSVYWYQQSLDQGLQFLIQYYNGEERAKGNILERFSAQQFPDLHSELNLSSLELGDSALYFCASSVGESPQYFGPGTRLTVL.

This sequence joins TRBV5-1 and TRBJ1-4; possibly TRBD1 for D (5 bases). Per the germline V gene, CDR1 is SGHRS and CDR2 is YFSETQ. The CDR3 has 14 amino acids. Between the trimmed V and J ends, which lost 1 base and 6 bases, there was a span of 10 bases. CDR3 DNA: TGCGCCAGCAGCTTGCGGGGGGACGATGAAAAACTGTTTTTT. Protein: CASSLRGDDEKLFF.

The chain joins TRBV9 to TRBJ2-5; TRBD1 matches 7 bases. Trimming cost V 0 bases and J 5 bases; bases outside gene matches: 7. The germline gives CDR1 SGDLS, CDR2 YYNGEE. This CDR3 is built from 15 residues. The CDR3 DNA sequence: TGTGCCAGCAGCGTAGGTTTGAGGGGGCCGGAGACCCAGTACTTC. Its translation is CASSVGLRGPETQYF.

This clone is a singleton in its sample. This chain links TRBV20-1 with TRBJ2-5; D tentatively reads TRBD1 or TRBD2 (5 bases each). V gave up 6 bases and J gave up 5 bases, with 10 bases separating them. The CDR3 length is 11 residues. CDR1 and CDR2 from the germline V gene are DFQATT and SNEGSKA (reference sequence). The CDR3 sequence: CSAWDVETQYF. CDR3 in DNA: TGCAGTGCATGGGACGTGGAGACCCAGTACTTC.

The rearrangement links TRBV6-5 to TRBJ2-7; D may be TRBD1 (6 bases). V was clipped by 4 bases and J by 2 bases, with 15 bases between them. The CDR3 is 15 amino acids. Germline CDR1 is MNHEY and CDR2 is SVGAGI. CDR3 bases: TGTGCCAGCAGTTCAACCGCCGGGACACCCTACGAGCAGTACTTC. It translates to CASSSTAGTPYEQYF.

The V call is TRBV4-2, the J call TRBJ1-1; 9 bases fit TRBD1. CDR1 is LGHNA, CDR2 YNFKEQ, per germline. J gave up 4 bases and V 0 bases, and 9 bases lay outside the gene matches. The CDR3 runs to 17 residues. This CDR3 is CASSQEGTGWGSTEAFF. The CDR3 nucleotides read TGTGCCAGCAGCCAAGAAGGGACAGGGTGGGGGTCCACTGAAGCTTTCTTT.

This chain uses TRBV19 with TRBJ2-1; tentatively, D is TRBD2 (6 bases). Germline V CDR1 and CDR2: LNHDA, SQIVND (reference sequence). With 4 bases removed from V and 0 bases from J, the gap between germline ends came to 10 bases. The CDR3 sequence is 15 residues long. Here the CDR3 DNA reads TGTGCCAGTAGTAGTAGCGGAGACTCCTACAATGAGCAGTTCTTC. The encoded protein is CASSSSGDSYNEQFF.

The rearrangement joins TRBV5-5 to TRBJ2-5; 7 bases line up with TRBD2. V lost 3 bases to trimming and J lost 5 bases; unmatched junction nucleotides: 16. CDR1 is SGHKS, CDR2 YYEKEE, per germline (reference sequence). The CDR3 loop spans 17 amino acids. The CDR3 DNA is TGTGCCAGCAGCTCCTGGGCAGGACTGACTAGCTCTGAGACCCAGTACTTC. Translating gives CASSSWAGLTSSETQYF. The full variable domain, with the rest looked up from reference TRBV5-5 and TRBJ2-5, is DAGVTQSPTHLIKTRGQQVTLRCSPISGHKSVSWYQQVLGQGPQFIFQYYEKEERGRGNFPDRFSARQFPNYSSELNVNALLLGDSALYLCASSSWAGLTSSETQYFGPGTRLLVL.